This T cell receptor beta chain emerged from a study of blood T cell repertoires in COVID-19. Trimming removed 10 bases from V and 3 bases from J, with 19 bases in between. CDR1 and CDR2 (germline): MNHEY, SVGAGI. The CDR3 spans 14 residues. Assay: immunoSEQ multiplex PCR; the TCRdb copy retains only in-frame clones and omits some. This table has a few hundred thousand clones, 80% to 90% appearing once. The chain recombines TRBV6-5 with TRBJ2-7; TRBD2 might be the D (5 bases). Sequenced sample: peripheral blood. The sequence derives from a man aged 45-65 years who had recovered from COVID-19. The CDR3 nucleotides read TGTGCCACAAGACGTCGGGGAATCGACTACGAGCAGTACTTC. Protein sequence: CATRRRGIDYEQYF.